This T cell receptor (beta chain) is drawn from a study of glioma-infiltrating T cells. TCR alpha and beta CDR3 regions were amplified from RNA using iRepertoire nested multiplex PCR. Via MiXCR, TCRdb re-called the multiplex PCR reads, giving one row per CDR3 protein. The table lists about 93,000 distinct CDR3 sequences, around 37% of them singletons. V lost 0 bases and J lost 6, with 17 bases in between. The CDR3 runs to 16 residues. Looked up from germline, CDR1 is KGHSH and CDR2 is LQKENI. The chain combines TRBV18 with TRBJ1-2; D is perhaps TRBD1 (6 bases). The sample was glioma tissue, nonneoplastic brain tissue, or PBMCs (not recorded which). This TCR was sampled from a human donor with low-grade glioma or glioblastoma, undergoing nonglioma brain surgery, or in good health (not recorded which). CDR3 coding DNA: TGTGCCAGCTCACCACCGGGGGCGAATCAGGAAAATGGCTACACCTTC. This codes for CASSPPGANQENGYTF.